A single sample is the source of the 17 T cell receptor beta chains below, sequenced in a study of blood T cell repertoires in COVID-19. Assay used: immunoSEQ multiplex PCR; TCRdb lists only in-frame clones, some missing. The table has under 60,000 clones, 80% to 90% seen once. Material: peripheral blood. These TCRs come from a man between 60 and 70 years old with acute or convalescent COVID-19.

The genes are TRBV18 and TRBJ1-1, with 8 nucleotides matching TRBD1. Unmatched junction bases numbered 20, after V lost 6 bases and J lost 5 bases. The germline V gene encodes CDR1 KGHSH and CDR2 LQKENI. The CDR3 is made up of 18 amino acids. CDR3 nucleotide sequence: TGTGCCAGCTCGGCGGGACAGGCCGCCGACTTAGGGGGGACTGAAGCTTTCTTT. Translated: CASSAGQAADLGGTEAFF. The whole variable domain, remainder taken from reference TRBV18 and TRBJ1-1, is NAGVMQNPRHLVRRRGQEARLRCSPMKGHSHVYWYRQLPEEGLKFMVYLQKENIIDESGMPKERFSAEFPKEGPSILRIQQVVRGDSAAYFCASSAGQAADLGGTEAFFGQGTRLTVV.

The chain has TRBV7-2 and TRBJ1-6, with D possibly TRBD1 on 6 matching bases. The CDR3 loop spans 14 amino acids. CDR1 and CDR2 from the germline V gene are SGHTA and FQGNSA. The V end was cut by 1 base, the J end by 7 bases, with 8 bases between. In DNA form, the CDR3 reads TGTGCCAGCAGCTTAGTTACAGGGAATTCACCCCTCCACTTT. This translates into CASSLVTGNSPLHF.

This clone was seen once. CDR3 DNA: TGCGCCAGCAGCACTCTCCCGGGACGAGGGGGTACCGGGGAGCTGTTTTTT. Encoded protein: CASSTLPGRGGTGELFF. The chain combines TRBV10-2 with TRBJ2-2, with D possibly matching TRBD1 (6 bases). CDR1 WSHSY and CDR2 SAAADI come from the germline V gene. The CDR3 spans 17 residues. V lost 6 bases and J lost 5, with 22 bases in between.

The chain joins TRBV24-1 to TRBJ2-5; TRBD2 is a possible D gene (7 bases). The CDR3 totals 18 residues. Deletions cut 0 bases from V and 3 bases from J, with 19 bases between. Germline CDR1 KGHDR, CDR2 SFDVKD. CDR3 loop: CATSDLRTLGGRKETQYF. In nucleotides, the CDR3 is TGTGCCACCAGTGATTTGAGGACCTTGGGGGGGCGCAAAGAGACCCAGTACTTC.

The rearrangement uses TRBV19 and TRBJ2-1; 9 bases are shared with TRBD1. This CDR3 has 13 amino acids. Germline V lookup: CDR1 LNHDA, CDR2 SQIVND (reference sequence). V gave up 10 bases and J gave up 8 bases; unmatched junction bases: 9. In DNA form, the CDR3 reads TGTGCCACCGGGGACAGGGTGGTCGATGAGCAGTTCTTC. Encoded protein: CATGDRVVDEQFF.

The chain combines TRBV7-6 with TRBJ2-2, with D tentatively TRBD1 (6 bases). V gave up 6 bases and J gave up 2 bases, with 10 bases separating them. This CDR3 comprises 14 residues. Germline assignment: CDR1 SGHVS and CDR2 FNYEAQ. This CDR3 reads CASSSQGNTGELFF. CDR3 bases: TGTGCCAGCAGTTCACAGGGTAACACCGGGGAGCTGTTTTTT.

The chain recombines TRBV5-5 with TRBJ2-3; the D gene is possibly TRBD1 (6 bases). V was cut by 4 bases and J by 0 bases, with 18 bases left in between. The CDR3 sequence is 17 residues long. Germline-derived CDR1 and CDR2 are SGHKS and YYEKEE (reference sequence). The CDR3 bases are TGTGCCAGCAGCCCCACCCTCGACAGGACTAGCACAGATACGCAGTATTTT. Protein: CASSPTLDRTSTDTQYF.

The rearrangement links TRBV5-1 to TRBJ2-1; the match to TRBD1 covers 8 bases. After removal of 4 bases from V and 7 bases from J, the junction contained 10 bases not matched to a gene. The length of the CDR3 is 15 residues. Germline CDR1 is SGHRS and CDR2 is YFSETQ. Here the CDR3 reads CASSPPDRAGNEQFF. For the CDR3, the DNA is TGCGCCAGCAGCCCGCCGGACAGGGCCGGGAATGAGCAGTTCTTC.

CDR3 amino acids: CASSLTDRNTGELFF. The CDR3, as DNA: TGTGCCAGCAGCCTTACGGACAGAAACACCGGGGAGCTGTTTTTT. The V gene is TRBV7-9, the J gene TRBJ2-2; a weak D match, TRBD1 (6 bases). Germline loops: CDR1 SEHNR, CDR2 FQNEAQ (reference sequence). CDR3 length: 15 amino acids. The V and J ends lost 5 bases and 2 bases respectively, with 12 bases between them.

This chain uses TRBV7-9 with TRBJ2-7; D may be TRBD1 (5 bases). CDR1 and CDR2 (germline): SEHNR, FQNEAQ (reference sequence). The CDR3 runs 15 residues. Trimming took off 2 bases at V and 2 bases at J, with 13 bases between the two ends. In DNA, the CDR3 is TGTGCCAGCAGCTTATTTGGGGCCTTGGCCTACGAGCAGTACTTC. Translation gives CASSLFGALAYEQYF.

This clone was picked up one time. The chain employs TRBV12-5 and TRBJ2-7; a possible D gene is TRBD2 (5 bases). This CDR3 has 13 residues. The ends were cut back, 4 bases at V and 3 bases at J, with 10 bases in the middle. Germline V gene data show CDR1 as LGHNT and CDR2 as FRNRAP. In nucleotides, the CDR3 is TGTGCTAGTGGTTCCTCCCGGGGCTACGAGCAGTACTTC. It yields the protein CASGSSRGYEQYF.

The chain uses TRBV2 and TRBJ1-5, with a tentative D call TRBD1 (6 bases). The CDR3 extends over 14 amino acids. Trimming took 2 bases from V and 4 from J, leaving 9 bases between them. CDR1 is SNHLY, CDR2 FYNNEI, per germline. CDR3 protein: CASSELGANQPQHF. The CDR3 DNA reads as TGTGCCAGCAGTGAATTGGGGGCAAATCAGCCCCAGCATTTT. Full variable domain (missing parts from reference TRBV2 and TRBJ1-5): EPEVTQTPSHQVTQMGQEVILRCVPISNHLYFYWYRQILGQKVEFLVSFYNNEISEKSEIFDDQFSVERPDGSNFTLKIRSTKLEDSAMYFCASSELGANQPQHFGDGTRLSIL.

The V and J genes are TRBV30 and TRBJ1-3, with TRBD1 identical over 8 bases. The germline V gene encodes CDR1 GTSNPN and CDR2 SVGIG (reference sequence). The CDR3 consists of 14 residues. V shed 5 bases, J shed 4 bases, and the junction held 7 bases outside the gene matches. In nucleotides, the CDR3 is TGTGCCTGGGACCAGGGGGCGAAAGGAAACACCATATATTTT. Protein product: CAWDQGAKGNTIYF.

This clone has more than one count but fewer than ten. The CDR3: CSASGRGPFQPQHF. CDR3 nucleotides: TGCAGTGCTAGTGGTCGGGGTCCGTTTCAGCCCCAGCATTTT. The V and J genes are TRBV20-1 and TRBJ1-5, with no clear D. The V end lost 3 bases, the J end lost 6 bases, and 15 bases lay between the germline ends. The germline CDR1 and CDR2 sequences are DFQATT and SNEGSKA (reference sequence). This CDR3 contains 14 residues.

This chain links TRBV6-2 or TRBV6-3 with TRBJ2-7; D call uncertain. Trimming stripped 1 base from V and 2 bases from J, with 9 bases between. Germline CDR1 and CDR2: MNHEY and SVGEGT. CDR3 size: 14 residues. CDR3 sequence: CASSYLGSPYEQYF. The CDR3 DNA reads as TGTGCCAGCAGTTACTTGGGCAGTCCCTACGAGCAGTACTTC.

The rearrangement joins TRBV21-1 to TRBJ1-1. TRBV21-1 is shown as a pseudogene. The CDR3 is 14 amino acids. The chain's CDR3 is CASSTERKNTEAFF. DNA of the CDR3: TGTGCCAGCTCAACGGAGAGGAAAAACACTGAAGCTTTCTTT.

V usage is TRBV15 and J usage is TRBJ1-5, with unresolved D. Germline V gene data show CDR1 as LNHNV and CDR2 as YYDKDF (reference sequence). The V end lost 0 bases, the J end lost 3 bases, and 9 bases lay between the germline ends. The CDR3 totals 15 residues. The CDR3 coding sequence is TGTGCCACCAGCAGAGAGGCAGAAGACAATCAGCCCCAGCATTTT. This gives the protein CATSREAEDNQPQHF.